The rows below give T cell receptor beta chains drawn from one sample of a study of blood T cells in healthy people across ages. TCRdb processed the 5' RACE reads anew with MiXCR; each CDR3 protein has one entry. The sample includes 1.4 million to 1.5 million distinct CDR3 sequences, around 39% of them seen just once. What was sequenced was blood. The origin of the receptors is a woman in her late teens or twenties in good health. The CDR3 runs from the conserved cysteine through the conserved F or W. The D gene is left open where the match is weak. A clone size is listed for some rows: how often the clone was seen (once, few, many), or a class if it is expanded.

TRBV7-8	TRBJ1-5	.	.	TGTGCCAGCAGCTTAGCGGTTGGGGATTTGACGCCTCCCCAGCATTTT	CASSLAVGDLTPPQHF
TRBV14	TRBJ1-2	.	TRBD1	TGTGCCAGCAGCTCGGACAGGCACAATGGCTACACCTTC	CASSSDRHNGYTF
TRBV7-2	TRBJ2-5	few	TRBD2	TGTGCCAGCACCTACTTAGCGGGGACATACAATGAGCAGTACTTC	CASTYLAGTYNEQYF
TRBV14	TRBJ2-2	few	TRBD1	TGTGCCAGCAGCCAGAGAGGACAGGAAAACACCGGGGAGCTGTTTTTT	CASSQRGQENTGELFF
TRBV29-1	TRBJ2-1	few	.	TGCAGCGTTGAACAGGGAAGCTCCTACAATGAGCAGTTCTTC	CSVEQGSSYNEQFF
TRBV20-1	TRBJ2-7	once	TRBD2	TGCAGTGCTGAAAAGCGGGGGGGTCCCTACGAGCAGTACTTC	CSAEKRGGPYEQYF
TRBV20-1	TRBJ2-7	.	.	TGCAGGGCCAGAGCGAGGGCAGGGCCCTTCTACGAGCAGTACTTC	CRARARAGPFYEQYF
TRBV10-3	TRBJ2-1	few	TRBD2	TGTGCCACCGGGGGAGGGGTTGAGCAGTTCTTC	CATGGGVEQFF
TRBV9	TRBJ1-3	.	.	TGTGCCAGCAGCGGGACGACTCTTTGGACCGGAAACACCATATATTTT	CASSGTTLWTGNTIYF
TRBV5-1	TRBJ2-7	.	.	TGCGCCAGCAGCTTTTACCAAGTCGACGAGCAGTACTTC	CASSFYQVDEQYF